One sample yielded the 19 T cell receptor beta chains listed below, sequenced in a study of cytomegalovirus exposure and HLA in healthy donors. This PCR relied on a set of 60 Vbeta primers and 13 Jbeta primers. Measured with immunoSEQ multiplex PCR; TCRdb has only the in-frame clones, and not every one. The table includes approximately 200,000 clones, around 81% detected once. The sequenced material came from PBMCs. These receptors were obtained from a woman in her late teens or twenties in good health and CMV-seropositive.

This rearrangement joins TRBV7-3 to TRBJ2-3; 10 nucleotides match TRBD1. The V segment lost 5 bases and the J segment 2 bases; nucleotides outside the gene matches: 4. The CDR3 has 15 residues. The germline V gene has CDR1 SGHTA and CDR2 FQGTGA. CDR3 nucleotide sequence: TGTGCCAGCAGCCCCGGGACAGGGGACACAGATACGCAGTATTTT. Translating it yields CASSPGTGDTDTQYF.

The J gene is TRBJ1-1, the V gene TRBV5-1, with 8 positions matching TRBD1. The CDR3 covers 13 residues. Germline V lookup: CDR1 SGHRS, CDR2 YFSETQ. The J segment lost 7 bases and the V segment lost 5 bases, leaving 7 bases of the junction unmatched. CDR3 coding DNA: TGCGCCAGCAGATCTCAGGGGGCTGATGAAGCTTTCTTT. It codes for CASRSQGADEAFF.

This clone was seen more than once but under ten times. The chain carries TRBV7-3 and TRBJ2-2; the D gene is possibly TRBD2 (5 bases). Germline lookup yields CDR1 SGHTA and CDR2 FQGTGA. The CDR3 has 13 residues. V lost 4 bases to trimming and J lost 2 bases, with 5 bases between them. The CDR3 nucleotides are TGTGCCAGCAGCTCGGGAAACACCGGGGAGCTGTTTTTT. This translates into CASSSGNTGELFF.

Details on this clone: Other DNA sequences in the same sample also yield this CDR3. The J gene is TRBJ2-5, the V gene TRBV5-1; D ambiguous. The germline V gene encodes CDR1 SGHRS and CDR2 YFSETQ. V was cut by 1 base and J by 5 bases, with 3 bases left in between. The length of the CDR3 is 11 residues. CDR3 residues: CASSLQETQYF. The DNA for the CDR3 is TGCGCCAGCAGCTTGCAGGAGACCCAGTACTTC.

The chain uses TRBV6-1 and TRBJ1-2; possible D gene TRBD1, 6 bases. V was cut by 4 bases and J by 8 bases, with 23 bases left in between. The CDR3 runs to 16 residues. The germline V gene has CDR1 MNHNS and CDR2 SASEGT. CDR3 sequence reads: CASSVTKGDWSRGYTF. The CDR3, as DNA: TGTGCCAGCAGTGTTACGAAGGGGGATTGGTCTAGAGGCTACACCTTC.

This clone turned up a few times. V and J are TRBV19 and TRBJ2-2, with 11 nucleotides matching TRBD2. Germline V gives CDR1 LNHDA, CDR2 SQIVND (reference sequence). The V and J ends lost 3 bases and 9 bases, in that order; junction bases with no gene match: 12. The CDR3 has 17 amino acids. CDR3 loop: CASSIPRLAGGGRELFF. CDR3 coding DNA: TGTGCCAGTAGTATCCCCCGGCTAGCGGGGGGCGGCCGGGAGCTGTTTTTT. The whole variable domain, remainder taken from reference TRBV19 and TRBJ2-2, is DGGITQSPKYLFRKEGQNVTLSCEQNLNHDAMYWYRQDPGQGLRLIYYSQIVNDFQKGDIAEGYSVSREKKESFPLTVTSAQKNPTAFYLCASSIPRLAGGGRELFFGEGSRLTVL.

Here the CDR3 DNA reads TGTGCCAGCAGCCAACAGGGGTTCGGCGGCTACACCTTC. Amino acids: CASSQQGFGGYTF. The rearrangement links TRBV2 to TRBJ1-2; 7 bases match TRBD1. CDR1 SNHLY and CDR2 FYNNEI come from the germline V gene. The CDR3 sequence is 13 residues long. Trimming removed 6 bases from V and 8 bases from J; junction bases left unmatched: 9.

CDR3 coding DNA: TGTGCCACCAGCATGGGGCGGGGGAGAGACACAGATACGCAGCATTTT. As protein: CATSMGRGRDTDTQHF. V is TRBV15 and J is TRBJ2-3; D possibly corresponds to TRBD1 (5 bases). The J call may be incorrect, as the DNA end agrees better with TRBJ1-5. The CDR3 extends over 16 amino acids. Germline lookup yields CDR1 LNHNV and CDR2 YYDKDF (reference sequence).

The chain joins TRBV19 to TRBJ2-3; a possible D gene is TRBD1 (6 bases). The CDR3 extends over 15 amino acids. Trimming removed 4 bases at V and 3 bases at J, with 14 bases between. Germline V gene sequence: CDR1 LNHDA, CDR2 SQIVND (reference sequence). The CDR3 sequence: CASSKTGFGTDTQYF. The CDR3, as DNA: TGTGCCAGTAGTAAAACAGGGTTCGGAACAGATACGCAGTATTTT.

This sequence joins TRBV5-1 and TRBJ2-2, with D perhaps TRBD1 (6 bases). This CDR3 region has 14 residues. The germline V gene has CDR1 SGHRS and CDR2 YFSETQ. Between the trimmed V and J ends, which lost 3 bases and 2 bases, there was a span of 8 bases. CDR3: CASSSDSNTGELFF. The CDR3 nucleotides read TGCGCCAGCAGCTCGGACAGTAACACCGGGGAGCTGTTTTTT.

The chain joins TRBV13 to TRBJ1-6; 7 nucleotides agree with TRBD1. J was trimmed by 3 bases and V by 7 bases; bases with no gene match: 3. Germline CDR1 and CDR2: PRHDT and FYEKMQ (reference sequence). The CDR3 is made up of 14 amino acids. The CDR3 sequence is CASTQGGYNSPLHF. Here the CDR3 DNA reads TGTGCCAGCACCCAGGGGGGCTATAATTCACCCCTCCACTTT.

J is TRBJ2-7 and V is TRBV6-1, with TRBD1 matching 7 bases. V was pared by 7 bases and J by 4 bases, with 10 bases of the junction left unmatched. The CDR3 totals 14 residues. Per the germline V gene, CDR1 is MNHNS and CDR2 is SASEGT. The CDR3 reads CASNRDRNFYEQYF. The CDR3 region has the DNA TGTGCCAGCAACCGGGACAGAAATTTTTACGAGCAGTACTTC.

The chain couples TRBV28 to TRBJ2-1, with TRBD1 as a possible D gene (6 bases). Per germline, CDR1 MDHEN and CDR2 SYDVKM. Between the trimmed V and J ends, which lost 3 bases and 0 bases, there was a span of 9 bases. This CDR3 region has 15 residues. The CDR3 protein is CASSFRGSSYNEQFF. The CDR3, as DNA: TGTGCCAGCAGTTTTAGGGGGAGCTCCTACAATGAGCAGTTCTTC.

The rearrangement links TRBV6-1 to TRBJ2-6; maybe TRBD2 (6 bases). The CDR3 consists of 14 residues. Per germline, CDR1 MNHNS and CDR2 SASEGT. Trimming pared 7 bases from V and 3 bases from J, leaving 10 bases between. The CDR3 loop is CASTEGIGANVLTF. CDR3 in DNA: TGTGCCAGCACGGAGGGGATTGGGGCCAACGTCCTGACTTTC.

This clone came up once. This chain connects TRBV27 to TRBJ2-7; D might be TRBD1 (6 bases). CDR3 length: 15 residues. The germline V and J ends were trimmed by 4 bases and 1 base, with 14 bases remaining between them. Germline V gene lookup returns CDR1 MNHEY and CDR2 SMNVEV (reference sequence). The CDR3 DNA sequence: TGTGCCAGCAGTTCCAAGGGACACCGATCCTACGAGCAGTACTTC. Translated: CASSSKGHRSYEQYF.

The chain is built from TRBV5-1 and TRBJ2-3, with 7 positions matching TRBD2. The length of the CDR3 is 16 residues. J lost 6 bases, V lost 4 bases, and 14 bases had no gene match. Per the germline V gene, CDR1 is SGHRS and CDR2 is YFSETQ. As DNA, the CDR3 is TGCGCCAGCAGCGACCGACTCCTCATGGGGGGGGATACGCAGTATTTT. As protein: CASSDRLLMGGDTQYF.

The chain is built from TRBV6-5 and TRBJ2-5; 9 positions agree with TRBD1. With the DNA end fitting TRBJ2-7 better, the J assignment may be wrong. CDR1 and CDR2 from the germline V gene are MNHEY and SVGAGI. CDR3 length: 15 amino acids. The CDR3 loop is CASSAQGALSYEQYF. In DNA, the CDR3 is TGTGCCAGCAGTGCACAGGGGGCATTGTCCTACGAGCAGTACTTC.

The chain is built from TRBV19 and TRBJ1-2, with D possibly matching TRBD1 (6 bases). The CDR3 has 17 residues. Trimming shortened V by 3 bases and J by 6 bases, and 23 bases separated the two germline ends. Germline CDR1 LNHDA, CDR2 SQIVND (reference sequence). As DNA, the CDR3 is TGTGCCAGTAGTATCATGGCAGGGGAAATGGTATACGATGGCTACACCTTC. Its protein product is CASSIMAGEMVYDGYTF.

The chain is built from TRBV15 and TRBJ1-2; 7 bases align to TRBD1. This CDR3 comprises 13 residues. J was trimmed by 6 bases and V by 5 bases; bases with no gene match: 6. CDR1 and CDR2 (germline): LNHNV, YYDKDF (reference sequence). This chain's CDR3 is CATSGGQGDGYTF. The CDR3 DNA is TGTGCCACCAGCGGAGGCCAGGGGGATGGCTACACCTTC.